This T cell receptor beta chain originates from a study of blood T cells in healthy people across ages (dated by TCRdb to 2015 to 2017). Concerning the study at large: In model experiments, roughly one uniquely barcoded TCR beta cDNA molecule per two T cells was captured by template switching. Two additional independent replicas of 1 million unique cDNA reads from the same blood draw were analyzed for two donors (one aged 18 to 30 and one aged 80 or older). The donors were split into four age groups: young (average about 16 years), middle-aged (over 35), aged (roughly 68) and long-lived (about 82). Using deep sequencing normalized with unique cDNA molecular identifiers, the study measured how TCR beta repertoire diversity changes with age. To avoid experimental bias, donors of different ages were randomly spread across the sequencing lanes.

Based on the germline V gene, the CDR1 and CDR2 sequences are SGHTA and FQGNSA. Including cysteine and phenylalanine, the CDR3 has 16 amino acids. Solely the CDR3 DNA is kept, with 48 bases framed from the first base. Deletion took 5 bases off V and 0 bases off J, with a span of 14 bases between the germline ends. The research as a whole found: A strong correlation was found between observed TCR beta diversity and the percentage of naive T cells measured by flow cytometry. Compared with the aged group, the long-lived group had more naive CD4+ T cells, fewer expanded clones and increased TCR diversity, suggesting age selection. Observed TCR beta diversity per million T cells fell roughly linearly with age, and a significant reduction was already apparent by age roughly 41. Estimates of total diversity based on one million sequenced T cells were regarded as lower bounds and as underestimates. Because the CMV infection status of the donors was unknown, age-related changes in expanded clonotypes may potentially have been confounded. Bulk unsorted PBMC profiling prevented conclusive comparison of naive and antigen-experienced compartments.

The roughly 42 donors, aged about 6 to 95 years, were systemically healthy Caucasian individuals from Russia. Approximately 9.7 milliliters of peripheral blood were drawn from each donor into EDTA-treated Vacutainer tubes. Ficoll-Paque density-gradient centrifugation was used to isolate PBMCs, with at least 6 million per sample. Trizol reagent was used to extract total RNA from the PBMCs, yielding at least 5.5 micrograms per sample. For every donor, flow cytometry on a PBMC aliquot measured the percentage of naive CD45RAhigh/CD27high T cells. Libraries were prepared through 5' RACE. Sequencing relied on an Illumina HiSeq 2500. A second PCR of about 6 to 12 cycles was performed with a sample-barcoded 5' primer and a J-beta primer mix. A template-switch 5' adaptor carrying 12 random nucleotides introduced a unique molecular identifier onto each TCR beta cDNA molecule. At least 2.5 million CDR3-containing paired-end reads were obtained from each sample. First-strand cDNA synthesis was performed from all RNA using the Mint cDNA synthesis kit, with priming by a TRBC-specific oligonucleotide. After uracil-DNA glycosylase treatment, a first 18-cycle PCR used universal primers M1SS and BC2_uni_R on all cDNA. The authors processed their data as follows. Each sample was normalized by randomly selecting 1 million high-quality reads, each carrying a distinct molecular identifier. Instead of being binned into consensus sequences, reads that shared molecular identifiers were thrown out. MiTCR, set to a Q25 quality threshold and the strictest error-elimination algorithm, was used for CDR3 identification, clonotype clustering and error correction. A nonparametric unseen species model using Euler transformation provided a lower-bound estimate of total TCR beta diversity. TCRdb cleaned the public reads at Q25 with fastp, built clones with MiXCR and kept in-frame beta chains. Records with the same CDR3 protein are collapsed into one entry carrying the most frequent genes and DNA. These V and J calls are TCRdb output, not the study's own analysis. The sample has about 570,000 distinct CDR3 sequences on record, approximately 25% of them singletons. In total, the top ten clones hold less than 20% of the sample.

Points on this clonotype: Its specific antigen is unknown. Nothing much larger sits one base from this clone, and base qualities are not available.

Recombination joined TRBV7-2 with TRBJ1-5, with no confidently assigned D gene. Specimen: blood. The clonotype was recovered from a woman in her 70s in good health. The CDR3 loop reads CASSTQVGNSNQPQHF. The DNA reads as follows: TGTGCCAGCAGCACCCAGGTGGGGAATAGCAATCAGCCCCAGCATTTT.